This TCR beta chain appears in the sequencing data of a study of preoperative IRX-2 immunotherapy in early breast cancer. Described treatment: preoperative locoregional IRX-2 cytokine immunotherapy. Samples came from a phase Ib trial of preoperative locoregional IRX-2 cytokine immunotherapy. TCRdb's copy holds only in-frame clones and misses some; the assay was immunoSEQ multiplex PCR. The profile shows tens of thousands of clones, roughly four fifths of them singletons. Germline V gene sequence: CDR1 LNHDA, CDR2 SQIVND (reference sequence). With 3 bases removed from V and 1 base from J, the gap between germline ends came to 6 bases. The CDR3 contains 13 residues.

The receptor was isolated from a human donor with breast cancer. This rearrangement joins TRBV19 to TRBJ1-1; D unclear. This specimen was lymph node tissue, taken after IRX-2 immunotherapy. The CDR3 protein is CASSIKRNTEAFF. The CDR3 DNA is TGTGCCAGTAGTATCAAGAGGAACACTGAAGCTTTCTTT.